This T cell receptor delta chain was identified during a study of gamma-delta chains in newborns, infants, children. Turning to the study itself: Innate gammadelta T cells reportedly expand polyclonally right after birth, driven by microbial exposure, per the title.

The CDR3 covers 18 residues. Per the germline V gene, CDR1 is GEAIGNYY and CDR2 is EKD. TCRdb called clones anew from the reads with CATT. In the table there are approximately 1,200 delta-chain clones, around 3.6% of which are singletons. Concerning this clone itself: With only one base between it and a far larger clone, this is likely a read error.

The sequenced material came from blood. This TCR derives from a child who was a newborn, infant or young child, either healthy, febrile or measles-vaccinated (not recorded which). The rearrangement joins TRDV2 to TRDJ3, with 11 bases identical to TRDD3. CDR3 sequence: CACDTWGIRSWGTRQMFF. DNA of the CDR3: TGTGCCTGTGACACCTGGGGGATACGCTCCTGGGGCACCCGACAGATGTTTTTC.